This T cell receptor (beta chain) was documented in a study of T-cell reconstitution after alpha-beta-depleted transplantation in children. J was trimmed by 5 bases and V by 4 bases; bases with no gene match: 10. Germline V gives CDR1 MNHEY, CDR2 SVGAGI. The CDR3 is 15 residues long. Study-wide results and caveats: Expanded graft clones numbering several hundred reportedly gave rise to alpha-beta T cells about two months after transplant. Surviving recipient T cells and thymic progenitors underlay high day-60 TCRbeta diversity in some patients.

This clonotype was seen many times. As yet, its antigen is unknown. The authors prepared the TCRbeta library with unique molecular identifiers. One entry per CDR3 protein, called by TCRdb with MiXCR from the PCR reads. The sample shows 440,000 or so distinct CDR3 sequences, approximately 41% of them seen only once. The rearrangement links TRBV6-5 to TRBJ1-1; 7 bases fit TRBD1. The clonotype comes from a girl aged 2 to 9 with aplastic anemia, due to receive a stem cell transplant. The input for sequencing was PBMCs, taken before TCRalphabeta/CD19-depleted stem cell transplant. The CDR3 reads CASSSRQGSGTEAFF. CDR3 DNA sequence: TGTGCCAGCAGTTCCCGACAGGGAAGTGGGACTGAAGCTTTCTTT.